The clone carrying this T cell receptor (beta chain) was seen ten or more times. Its antigen is currently unknown. This entry comes from a study of T-cell reconstitution after alpha-beta-depleted transplantation in children. Unique molecular identifiers tagged the TCRbeta library. TCRdb called the PCR reads again in MiXCR, with one record for every CDR3 protein. The sample lists under 850,000 distinct CDR3 sequences; under 15% were seen once. Regarding the study as a whole: Some patients' high day-60 TCRbeta diversity was traced to surviving recipient T cells and thymic progenitors. When one year had passed after transplant, most T-cell counts and diversity came from newly produced T cells. Several hundred rapidly expanded clones from non-depleted graft cells reportedly supplied alpha-beta T cells about two months post-transplant.

The source is a girl aged 2-10 years with congenital amegakaryocytic thrombocytopenia, due to receive a stem cell transplant. The starting material was PBMCs, obtained before TCRalphabeta/CD19-depleted stem cell transplant.

CDR3: CSASSTTSGQDEQFF. CDR3 DNA: TGCAGTGCTAGCTCTACGACTAGCGGACAAGATGAGCAGTTCTTC. The J gene is TRBJ2-1, the V gene TRBV20-1, with TRBD2 matching 9 bases. The CDR3 length is 15 residues. Germline CDR1 reads DFQATT; CDR2 reads SNEGSKA (reference sequence). V was pared by 3 bases and J by 8 bases, with 11 bases of the junction left unmatched.